These 2 T cell receptor beta chains came from one sample sequenced in a study of cytomegalovirus exposure and HLA in healthy donors. The PCR ran on 60 Vbeta and 13 Jbeta primers. Libraries were prepared by immunoSEQ multiplex PCR; TCRdb keeps only in-frame clonotypes and omits some of them. The sample lists around 150,000 clones, less than 80% occurring once. The specimen was PBMCs. Every receptor here comes from a man aged 40-50 years in good health and CMV-seropositive.

This chain uses TRBV30 with TRBJ1-6; 10 bases line up with TRBD1. Losses at the gene ends were 5 bases for V and 3 bases for J; bases not matched to a gene: 7. Per the germline V gene, CDR1 is GTSNPN and CDR2 is SVGIG (reference sequence). The length of the CDR3 is 16 residues. This CDR3 reads CAWLPGQGLYNSPLHF. CDR3 nucleotides: TGTGCCTGGCTTCCGGGACAGGGGCTCTATAATTCACCCCTCCACTTT.

The chain recombines TRBV7-3 with TRBJ1-1; D is ambiguous. V was shortened by 4 bases and J by 1 base, with 16 bases between the two germline ends. Germline CDR1 reads SGHTA; CDR2 reads FQGTGA. The CDR3 runs to 16 residues. The CDR3 coding sequence is TGTGCCAGCAGCTCCCTCGGGAGGGTAGGGAACACTGAAGCTTTCTTT. This translates into CASSSLGRVGNTEAFF.